This T cell receptor (beta chain) was captured by sequencing in a study of blood T cells in healthy people across ages. Findings of the study overall: A greater number of naive CD4+ cells and higher diversity distinguished long-lived donors from aged donors. Strong correlation linked observed beta diversity and percent naive T cells.

Around 10 milliliters of peripheral blood were drawn from each donor. PCR was performed a second time for 7 to 11 cycles using a sample-barcoded 5' primer and a J-beta primer mix. TCRdb re-called the 5' RACE reads with MiXCR, one entry per CDR3 protein. The data show more than 800,000 distinct CDR3 sequences, under 55% seen once. This clonotype turned up a few times. Its specificity is unknown. CDR3 length equals 15 residues. CDR1 and CDR2 from the germline V gene are SGHNT and YYREEE (reference sequence). V lost 1 base to trimming and J lost 0 bases, with 7 bases between them. The receptor was isolated from a woman in her fifties or sixties in good health. The chain is built from TRBV5-4 and TRBJ2-2, with D perhaps matching TRBD1 (5 bases). The sample comprised blood. CDR3 loop: CASSLSGSNTGELFF. The CDR3 nucleotides read TGTGCCAGCAGCTTGTCAGGGTCGAACACCGGGGAGCTGTTTTTT.